This T cell receptor beta chain was captured in a study of blood T cell repertoires in COVID-19. Study summary: Whether acute or convalescent, the COVID-19 samples came from the United States, Italy and Spain. Nucleic acid was either cDNA or gDNA, and it came from T cells, B-cell-depleted T cells, or PBMCs.

Original analysis: It was from reference gene primer amplification that nucleated cell counts were estimated. This table comes from immunoSEQ multiplex PCR, and its TCRdb copy is limited to in-frame clones, with some not included. The V and J calls and the clone size are those of that table, but D and trimming were determined from the DNA. The sample has tens of thousands of clones, 82% seen once. Germline values: CDR1 LNHDA, CDR2 SQIVND (reference sequence). V trimming: 4 bases; J trimming: 1 base; junction bases outside the gene matches: 7. This CDR3 is built from 16 residues. The sequencing input was peripheral blood. This TCR was sampled from a woman at least 80 years old with acute or convalescent COVID-19. The chain recombines TRBV19 with TRBJ2-5, with 9 bases that match TRBD1. CDR3 sequence (DNA): TGTGCCAGTAGTACTTACGGGACAGGGCCCCAAGAGACCCAGTACTTC. It translates to CASSTYGTGPQETQYF. The full variable domain, completed using reference TRBV19 and TRBJ2-5, is DGGITQSPKYLFRKEGQNVTLSCEQNLNHDAMYWYRQDPGQGLRLIYYSQIVNDFQKGDIAEGYSVSREKKESFPLTVTSAQKNPTAFYLCASSTYGTGPQETQYFGPGTRLLVL.